The rows below give T cell receptor beta chains drawn from one sample of a study of T cell clones after liver transplantation. Only in-frame clones appear in the TCRdb table, and some are missing; sequencing was by immunoSEQ multiplex PCR. The sample has approximately 11,000 clones, 70% to 75% seen once; the top ten hold roughly a quarter. Sequencing was performed on CD4+ T cells from blood, taken about 2.5 years after liver transplant. The source of these receptors is a human patient who received a liver transplant. Some T cells may originate from the graft donor. CDR3s include the opening cysteine and the closing phenylalanine or tryptophan. A D gene is named only where the DNA matches it firmly. Rows may omit the clone size; those that give it use once, few, many or a size class.

j_gene: TRBJ2-7
d_gene: NA
abundance: NA
v_gene: TRBV27
CDR3aa: CASSLSPSYEQYF
CDR3nt: TGTGCCAGCAGTTTATCGCCGAGTTACGAGCAGTACTTC

j_gene: TRBJ2-1
d_gene: TRBD2
abundance: few
v_gene: TRBV4-3
CDR3aa: CASSQDPSGLFYNEQFF
CDR3nt: TGCGCCAGCAGCCAAGACCCTAGCGGGCTATTCTACAATGAGCAGTTCTTC

j_gene: TRBJ2-3
d_gene: NA
abundance: NA
v_gene: TRBV7-9
CDR3aa: CASSLMSTDTQYF
CDR3nt: TGTGCCAGCAGCTTAATGAGCACAGATACGCAGTATTTT

j_gene: TRBJ2-5
d_gene: TRBD2
abundance: NA
v_gene: TRBV4-1
CDR3aa: CASSLGTSGGPTTETQYF
CDR3nt: TGCGCCAGCAGCCTCGGAACTAGCGGGGGGCCAACGACAGAGACCCAGTACTTC

j_gene: TRBJ2-1
d_gene: NA
abundance: once
v_gene: TRBV19
CDR3aa: CASEGEGAMYNEQFF
CDR3nt: TGTGCCAGTGAGGGGGAGGGGGCCATGTACAATGAGCAGTTCTTC

j_gene: TRBJ2-7
d_gene: NA
abundance: NA
v_gene: TRBV29-1
CDR3aa: CSVVLDSTVQLYEQYF
CDR3nt: TGCAGCGTTGTCCTAGACAGTACAGTTCAGCTCTACGAGCAGTACTTC

j_gene: TRBJ1-2
d_gene: NA
abundance: NA
v_gene: TRBV6-1
CDR3aa: CASSEGVTYGYTF
CDR3nt: TGTGCCAGCAGTGAAGGGGTGACCTATGGCTACACCTTC

j_gene: TRBJ2-1
d_gene: TRBD2
abundance: once
v_gene: TRBV30
CDR3aa: CAFNSGDEQFF
CDR3nt: TGTGCCTTTAATAGCGGGGATGAGCAGTTCTTC

j_gene: TRBJ1-1
d_gene: TRBD1
abundance: NA
v_gene: TRBV19
CDR3aa: CAAGQGNTEAFF
CDR3nt: TGTGCCGCGGGACAGGGGAACACTGAAGCTTTCTTT

j_gene: TRBJ1-2
d_gene: NA
abundance: few
v_gene: TRBV4-1
CDR3aa: CASSQEGLGDGYTF
CDR3nt: TGCGCCAGCAGCCAAGAAGGGCTAGGGGATGGCTACACCTTC

j_gene: TRBJ2-7
d_gene: NA
abundance: once
v_gene: TRBV30
CDR3aa: CAWGEGSISYEQYF
CDR3nt: TGTGCCTGGGGGGAAGGGTCTATATCCTACGAGCAGTACTTC

j_gene: TRBJ1-2
d_gene: TRBD1
abundance: NA
v_gene: TRBV7-9
CDR3aa: CASSPGQNYGYTF
CDR3nt: TGTGCCAGCAGCCCGGGACAGAACTATGGCTACACCTTC

j_gene: TRBJ2-3
d_gene: TRBD2
abundance: few
v_gene: TRBV28
CDR3aa: CASSQHTSGRVVDTQYF
CDR3nt: TGTGCCAGCAGTCAACACACTAGCGGGAGGGTGGTAGATACGCAGTATTTT

j_gene: TRBJ1-2
d_gene: NA
abundance: medium-sized
v_gene: TRBV27
CDR3aa: CASGEGTITMASHYGYTF
CDR3nt: TGTGCCAGTGGTGAGGGAACTATAACTATGGCTTCCCACTATGGCTACACCTTC

j_gene: TRBJ2-5
d_gene: NA
abundance: NA
v_gene: TRBV4-1
CDR3aa: CASSQQTGQETQYF
CDR3nt: TGCGCCAGCAGCCAACAAACAGGGCAAGAGACCCAGTACTTC

j_gene: TRBJ1-6
d_gene: NA
abundance: NA
v_gene: TRBV25-1
CDR3aa: CASSELGDGPLHF
CDR3nt: TGTGCCAGCAGTGAATTAGGCGACGGGCCCCTCCACTTT

j_gene: TRBJ2-5
d_gene: TRBD1
abundance: few
v_gene: TRBV28
CDR3aa: CASSFALWTGEQETQYF
CDR3nt: TGTGCCAGCAGTTTTGCATTGTGGACAGGAGAACAAGAGACCCAGTACTTC

j_gene: TRBJ2-2
d_gene: TRBD2
abundance: few
v_gene: TRBV10-3
CDR3aa: CAIPGLATGELFF
CDR3nt: TGTGCCATCCCCGGACTAGCTACCGGGGAGCTGTTTTTT

j_gene: TRBJ1-2
d_gene: NA
abundance: NA
v_gene: TRBV4-2
CDR3aa: CASSQDRDFPDLRGGYTF
CDR3nt: TGTGCCAGCAGCCAAGATCGGGACTTCCCAGACCTGCGTGGTGGCTACACCTTC

j_gene: TRBJ1-1
d_gene: NA
abundance: NA
v_gene: TRBV19
CDR3aa: CASGTPNTEAFF
CDR3nt: TGTGCCAGCGGGACGCCGAACACTGAAGCTTTCTTT

j_gene: TRBJ2-5
d_gene: TRBD2
abundance: once
v_gene: TRBV5-6
CDR3aa: CASSSGALAGITQETQYF
CDR3nt: TGTGCCAGCAGCTCAGGAGCGCTAGCGGGGATAACACAAGAGACCCAGTACTTC

j_gene: TRBJ1-5
d_gene: NA
abundance: NA
v_gene: TRBV19
CDR3aa: CATPRGYSNQPQHF
CDR3nt: TGTGCCACCCCGAGGGGCTATAGCAATCAGCCCCAGCATTTT

j_gene: TRBJ2-7
d_gene: TRBD1
abundance: NA
v_gene: TRBV6-1
CDR3aa: CASSVETGGSYEQYF
CDR3nt: TGTGCCAGCAGTGTGGAGACAGGGGGCTCCTACGAGCAGTACTTC

j_gene: TRBJ1-2
d_gene: TRBD1
abundance: NA
v_gene: TRBV13
CDR3aa: CASSLGDRGLHGYTF
CDR3nt: TGTGCCAGCAGCTTAGGGGACAGGGGGCTTCATGGCTACACCTTC

j_gene: TRBJ1-2
d_gene: NA
abundance: medium-sized
v_gene: TRBV6-5
CDR3aa: CASSWGGDGYTF
CDR3nt: TGTGCCAGCAGTTGGGGGGGCGATGGCTACACCTTC

j_gene: TRBJ1-4
d_gene: NA
abundance: NA
v_gene: TRBV11-1
CDR3aa: CASSLVPDGNEKLFF
CDR3nt: TGTGCCAGCAGCTTGGTTCCGGACGGGAATGAAAAACTGTTTTTT

j_gene: TRBJ2-3
d_gene: TRBD2
abundance: NA
v_gene: TRBV13
CDR3aa: CASSIGLAGDTDTQYF
CDR3nt: TGTGCCAGCAGCATCGGACTAGCGGGGGATACAGATACGCAGTATTTT

j_gene: TRBJ2-1
d_gene: TRBD2
abundance: NA
v_gene: TRBV4-3
CDR3aa: CASSQGSQGLAGSNYNEQFF
CDR3nt: TGCGCCAGCAGCCAAGGGTCACAAGGACTAGCGGGGAGCAATTACAATGAGCAGTTCTTC

j_gene: TRBJ2-2
d_gene: NA
abundance: NA
v_gene: TRBV27
CDR3aa: CASSLSPRNTGELFF
CDR3nt: TGTGCCAGCAGTTTATCCCCCAGGAACACCGGGGAGCTGTTTTTT

j_gene: TRBJ1-1
d_gene: NA
abundance: NA
v_gene: TRBV9
CDR3aa: CASSAKEGTGGTEAFF
CDR3nt: TGTGCCAGCAGCGCCAAAGAGGGGACCGGTGGCACTGAAGCTTTCTTT

j_gene: TRBJ2-5
d_gene: TRBD2
abundance: few
v_gene: TRBV19
CDR3aa: CASSGLAVQETQYF
CDR3nt: TGTGCCAGTAGCGGACTAGCGGTCCAAGAGACCCAGTACTTC

j_gene: TRBJ1-1
d_gene: NA
abundance: NA
v_gene: TRBV6-6
CDR3aa: CASSSGGRTEAFF
CDR3nt: TGTGCCAGCAGTTCTGGGGGGCGGACTGAAGCTTTCTTT

j_gene: TRBJ1-4
d_gene: NA
abundance: few
v_gene: TRBV19
CDR3aa: CASLNPGEKLFF
CDR3nt: TGTGCCAGTCTCAACCCGGGGGAAAAACTGTTTTTT

j_gene: TRBJ2-3
d_gene: TRBD2
abundance: NA
v_gene: TRBV2
CDR3aa: CASSEAGLAGGPTDTQYF
CDR3nt: TGTGCCAGCAGTGAAGCGGGGCTAGCGGGAGGGCCGACAGATACGCAGTATTTT

j_gene: TRBJ1-2
d_gene: NA
abundance: NA
v_gene: TRBV19
CDR3aa: CASMYDADGYTF
CDR3nt: TGTGCCAGTATGTACGACGCTGATGGCTACACCTTC

j_gene: TRBJ2-1
d_gene: TRBD2
abundance: few
v_gene: TRBV27
CDR3aa: CASSQTSGAYNEQFF
CDR3nt: TGTGCCAGCAGTCAGACTAGCGGGGCTTACAATGAGCAGTTCTTC

j_gene: TRBJ1-1
d_gene: NA
abundance: NA
v_gene: TRBV7-2
CDR3aa: CASSLMGTEAFF
CDR3nt: TGTGCCAGCAGCTTAATGGGCACTGAAGCTTTCTTT

j_gene: TRBJ2-5
d_gene: NA
abundance: NA
v_gene: TRBV9
CDR3aa: CASSTWLLGETQYF
CDR3nt: TGTGCCAGCAGCACATGGTTGTTAGGGGAGACCCAGTACTTC

j_gene: TRBJ2-1
d_gene: TRBD1
abundance: NA
v_gene: TRBV6-5
CDR3aa: CASSYSGTGYNEQFF
CDR3nt: TGTGCCAGCAGTTACTCCGGGACAGGATACAATGAGCAGTTCTTC

j_gene: TRBJ1-1
d_gene: NA
abundance: NA
v_gene: TRBV7-9
CDR3aa: CASSRRANNEAFF
CDR3nt: TGTGCCAGCAGCCGCCGAGCAAACAATGAAGCTTTCTTT